The source of this T cell receptor beta chain is a study of human thymus T cells (dated by TCRdb to 2020 to 2021). About the investigation overall: The study described the TCR alpha and beta repertoires in fewer than 10 infant thymus samples and a handful of matching peripheral blood samples. Donor ages ranged from about 6 to 250 days, and the cohort comprised about six male and two female infants. Overall study results and their limits: Biased V and J gene segment usage appeared to be present in both thymic and peripheral blood repertoires. On average, thymus samples gave roughly 800,000 unique TCRB clonotypes, whereas blood samples gave 80,000 to 85,000.

The immunoSEQ multiplex PCR assay was used to amplify the TCRB and TCRAD loci from a standardized amount of quality-controlled genomic DNA. The amplicons covered the V(D)J region and were long enough to include the CDR3 and to identify the V and J genes. The amplicons were sequenced on an Illumina platform via the commercial immunoSEQ service. The study's own analysis went as follows. Primer bias and sequencing errors were corrected as previously described, and TCRAD and TCRB definitions were based on the IMGT database. Repertoires were analysed with immunoSEQ Analyzer 3.0 and VDJTools, covering basic statistics, V/J segment usage, diversity estimates, rarefaction and pairwise overlap. Diversity was estimated with Chao1, ChaoE, Efron-Thisted, Shannon and inverse Simpson indices, and also on datasets down-sampled to the smallest sample. Repertoire overlap was determined by strict matching of CDR3 nucleotide sequence, V gene and J gene, and Jaccard-based multidimensional scaling clustering was applied. Held by TCRdb, this immuneACCESS table contains in-frame sequences only and omits some clones. Under half of the omission traces to an unresolved V gene where checked; the cause of the rest is unknown. D and trimming come from the DNA, and the V and J calls and clone size come from that table. The table for this sample lists about 46,000 clones; roughly 94% of them were counted only once. The ten largest clonotypes hold approximately 0.15% of the sample.

Details on this clone: The antigen this receptor binds is unknown. Within one base of it there is no much larger clone, and no base qualities were kept.

The CDR3 numbers 15 residues from cysteine through phenylalanine. The DNA shown is the 45-base CDR3, in frame from base 1. V and J are truncated by 3 bases and 1 base respectively, leaving an intervening sequence of 12 bases. The germline V gene (reference sequence) provides CDR1 MNHEY and CDR2 SMNVEV. In Finland, the donors were immunologically healthy infants who were having open corrective cardiac surgery for congenital heart defects. During surgery, a small about 0.5-1 mL aliquot of peripheral blood was collected from four of the eight donors. Genomic DNA from blood samples was extracted from all available leukocytes rather than from a fixed cell number. ACK lysis buffer was used to remove erythrocytes from the blood, and the remaining leukocytes were kept as pellets at -70 degrees C. A QIAsymphony instrument was used to extract genomic DNA from the frozen cell pellets.

The receptor's source is a girl less than two years old with a congenital heart defect but otherwise immunologically healthy. The sequencing input was blood. The chain is made from TRBV27 and TRBJ1-1; the D gene identity is not certain. The CDR3 loop reads CASSFSGNGNTEAFF. The DNA is TGTGCCAGCAGTTTTTCGGGGAATGGGAACACTGAAGCTTTCTTT.